One and the same sample provided the 10 T cell receptor beta chains below, sequenced in a study of blood T cell repertoires in COVID-19. Method: immunoSEQ multiplex PCR; TCRdb's copy keeps in-frame clones and lacks some. The repertoire includes 100,000 to 120,000 clones, 70% to 90% of them detected once, and 4% to 5.5% sits in the top ten. Specimen: peripheral blood. The receptors stem from a human donor in a cohort sampled during active COVID-19.

V usage is TRBV5-8 and J usage is TRBJ1-4; D is unclear. The ends were cut back, 1 base at V and 6 bases at J, with 13 bases in the middle. Germline CDR1 is SGHTS and CDR2 is YDEGEE. This CDR3 contains 15 residues. CDR3 sequence: CASSLLRGPYEKLFF. The CDR3 DNA follows: TGTGCCAGCAGCTTGCTACGGGGTCCTTATGAAAAACTGTTTTTT.

The rearrangement uses TRBV2 and TRBJ2-2; D is perhaps TRBD2 (6 bases). This CDR3 is 15 amino acids long. V was cut by 0 bases and J by 5 bases, with 10 bases left in between. Germline V gene data show CDR1 as SNHLY and CDR2 as FYNNEI. CDR3 sequence: CASSEARGGTGELFF. Written as DNA, the CDR3 is TGTGCCAGCAGTGAAGCGCGGGGAGGAACCGGGGAGCTGTTTTTT.

The chain carries TRBV28 and TRBJ2-1, with 8 positions matching TRBD2. With V trimmed by 4 bases and J by 3 bases, 8 bases remained unmatched. CDR1 MDHEN and CDR2 SYDVKM come from the germline V gene. The CDR3 has 16 residues. This CDR3 is CASSSLSGVSYNEQFF. The DNA of the CDR3 is TGTGCCAGCAGTTCCCTTAGCGGGGTTAGCTACAATGAGCAGTTCTTC. Combining the CDR3 with reference TRBV28 and TRBJ2-1 gives the whole variable domain DVKVTQSSRYLVKRTGEKVFLECVQDMDHENMFWYRQDPGLGLRLIYFSYDVKMKEKGDIPEGYSVSREKKERFSLILESASTNQTSMYLCASSSLSGVSYNEQFFGPGTRLTVL.

This rearrangement joins TRBV18 to TRBJ2-7; D gene ambiguous. Trimming removed 4 bases at V and 4 bases at J, with 17 bases between. This CDR3 region has 15 residues. Germline V gives CDR1 KGHSH, CDR2 LQKENI. The CDR3 DNA follows: TGTGCCAGCTCACAACCGGGCCTCTCTGGGTACGAGCAGTACTTC. Translated: CASSQPGLSGYEQYF. The full variable domain, in which reference TRBV18 and TRBJ2-7 provide the parts outside the CDR3, is NAGVMQNPRHLVRRRGQEARLRCSPMKGHSHVYWYRQLPEEGLKFMVYLQKENIIDESGMPKERFSAEFPKEGPSILRIQQVVRGDSAAYFCASSQPGLSGYEQYFGPGTRLTVT.

The V call is TRBV24-1, the J call TRBJ2-5, with D hard to call. Trimming took 0 bases from V and 1 from J, leaving 20 bases between them. The CDR3 is 19 residues long. Per the germline V gene, CDR1 is KGHDR and CDR2 is SFDVKD. The CDR3 sequence is CATSDLVGRGSSIQETQYF. The CDR3 coding sequence is TGTGCCACCAGTGATTTGGTTGGGCGTGGCAGTTCGATCCAAGAGACCCAGTACTTC.

The V and J genes are TRBV5-4 and TRBJ1-2; 8 bases are a match to TRBD1. CDR3 size: 13 residues. The V segment lost 2 bases and the J segment 8 bases; nucleotides outside the gene matches: 5. In germline, CDR1 is SGHNT, CDR2 YYREEE (reference sequence). The CDR3 bases are TGTGCCAGCAGCTTTCCAGGGGGCAGCGGCTACACCTTC. Its translation is CASSFPGGSGYTF.

J is TRBJ2-5 and V is TRBV4-3, with D possibly matching TRBD1 (7 bases). Trimming pared 4 bases from V and 5 bases from J, leaving 17 bases between. The CDR3 loop spans 15 amino acids. The germline CDR1 and CDR2 sequences are LGHNA and YSLEER. CDR3 amino acids: CASSPDREVWETQYF. The CDR3 nucleotides are TGCGCCAGCAGCCCCGACAGGGAGGTGTGGGAGACCCAGTACTTC.

J is TRBJ1-1 and V is TRBV3-1 (or the pseudogene TRBV3-2); 7 bases are a match to TRBD1. CDR1 is LGHDT and CDR2 is YNNKEL in the germline V gene (reference sequence). V lost 3 bases, J lost 2 bases, and 3 bases stayed unmatched. CDR3 length: 14 residues. CDR3 loop: CASSHKGANTEAFF. The CDR3 region has the DNA TGTGCCAGCAGCCATAAGGGGGCCAACACTGAAGCTTTCTTT.

The sample holds one count of this clone. The chain uses TRBV5-1 and TRBJ2-7; TRBD1 matches at 11 bases. CDR3 length equals 14 residues. CDR1 SGHRS and CDR2 YFSETQ come from the germline V gene. V dropped 3 bases and J dropped 6; count of bases not matched to a gene: 5. Written as DNA, the CDR3 is TGCGCCAGCAGCTCCCCCGGGACAGGGGGCGAGCAGTACTTC. This sequence encodes CASSSPGTGGEQYF. The full variable domain, completed using reference TRBV5-1 and TRBJ2-7, is KAGVTQTPRYLIKTRGQQVTLSCSPISGHRSVSWYQQTPGQGLQFLFEYFSETQRNKGNFPGRFSGRQFSNSRSEMNVSTLELGDSALYLCASSSPGTGGEQYFGPGTRLTVT.

This clone was seen a handful of times. CDR3 in DNA: TGTGCCAGCAGCGCCCGGAGGGTAGCGGATGAAAAACTGTTTTTT. Translating it yields CASSARRVADEKLFF. The rearrangement joins TRBV7-9 to TRBJ1-4, with D unclear. This CDR3 spans 15 amino acids. V was clipped by 5 bases and J by 6 bases, with 16 bases between them. Per the germline V gene, CDR1 is SEHNR and CDR2 is FQNEAQ (reference sequence).